These 19 T cell receptor beta chains share one sample of origin, sequenced in a study of blood T cell repertoires in COVID-19. Here immunoSEQ multiplex PCR was the method, and the copy in TCRdb shows in-frame clones only, minus some. In the table there are about 76,000 clones, roughly 84% of which are singletons. The source material was peripheral blood. The receptor source for this set is a man in his fifties or sixties with COVID-19, enrolled during active disease.

CDR3 nucleotides: TGTGCCAGCAGCTTCCTGACGGGTGTTGGTGAAAAACTGTTTTTT. The encoded protein is CASSFLTGVGEKLFF. The V and J genes are TRBV11-2 and TRBJ1-4; D remains unclear. Germline assignment: CDR1 SGHAT and CDR2 FQNNGV. With 3 bases removed from V and 7 bases from J, the gap between germline ends came to 15 bases. The CDR3 consists of 15 residues.

The chain is built from TRBV11-1 and TRBJ1-2, with TRBD1 matching 12 bases. The CDR3 has 14 amino acids. In germline, CDR1 is SGHAT, CDR2 FQDESV (reference sequence). J gave up 6 bases and V 5 bases, and 4 bases lay outside the gene matches. The DNA for the CDR3 is TGTGCCAGCAGCCCCCGGGACAGGGGGCATGGCTACACCTTC. Protein product: CASSPRDRGHGYTF.

This chain joins TRBV3-1 (or the pseudogene TRBV3-2) and TRBJ1-1; D not certain. CDR1 and CDR2 from the germline V gene are LGHDT and YNNKEL (reference sequence). The ends were cut back, 4 bases at V and 6 bases at J, with 15 bases in the middle. The CDR3 length is 14 residues. The CDR3 sequence: CASSPQVTFAEAFF. CDR3 nucleotides: TGTGCCAGCAGCCCGCAGGTAACGTTCGCTGAAGCTTTCTTT.

This sequence joins TRBV6-5 and TRBJ1-2, with a weak D call TRBD1 (6 bases). The ends were cut back, 1 base at V and 8 bases at J, with 14 bases in the middle. In germline, CDR1 is MNHEY, CDR2 SVGAGI. CDR3 length: 14 residues. The chain's CDR3 is CASSYLTNREGYTF. The DNA of the CDR3 is TGTGCCAGCAGTTACTTAACAAACAGGGAGGGCTACACCTTC.

A remark on this clone: A junction end diverges from the germline sequence, so it may reflect a read error. The genes are TRBV20-1 and TRBJ1-1; no clear D gene. CDR3 length equals 11 residues. Germline V gene sequence: CDR1 DFQATT, CDR2 SNEGSKA (reference sequence). The CDR3 reads CSSRQNTEAFF. The DNA for the CDR3 is TGCAGTTCTAGACAGAACACTGAAGCTTTCTTT.

The genes are TRBV9 and TRBJ1-5; the D gene is possibly TRBD1 (5 bases). This CDR3 has 17 residues. Deletions cut 2 bases from V and 0 bases from J, with 15 bases between. Germline CDR1 is SGDLS and CDR2 is YYNGEE. CDR3 bases: TGTGCCAGCAGCGTTTCAGGGCTGCCGTATAGCAATCAGCCCCAGCATTTT. Translated: CASSVSGLPYSNQPQHF.

This chain links TRBV5-5 with TRBJ2-3; TRBD2 matches 9 bases. Per the germline V gene, CDR1 is SGHKS and CDR2 is YYEKEE (reference sequence). V dropped 2 bases and J dropped 4; count of bases not matched to a gene: 5. This CDR3 has 15 residues. CDR3 DNA: TGTGCCAGCAGCTTCGCGGGGGGGCCCCCAGATACGCAGTATTTT. It specifies CASSFAGGPPDTQYF.

The chain employs TRBV6-5 and TRBJ2-3, with D perhaps matching TRBD1 (6 bases). Trimming removed 6 bases at V and 0 bases at J, with 7 bases between. Germline V gene sequence: CDR1 MNHEY, CDR2 SVGAGI. This CDR3 is 13 amino acids long. The CDR3 here is CASRDSSTDTQYF. CDR3 sequence (DNA): TGTGCCAGCAGGGACAGTAGCACAGATACGCAGTATTTT.

This chain connects TRBV28 to TRBJ1-6; 7 bases are shared with TRBD1. The V gene end was trimmed by 6 bases and the J gene end by 4 bases; junction bases not matched to a gene: 9. The CDR3 is 16 residues long. Germline values: CDR1 MDHEN, CDR2 SYDVKM. Here the CDR3 reads CASSSQGTAYNSPLHF. The CDR3 region has the DNA TGTGCCAGCAGCAGCCAAGGGACAGCTTATAATTCACCCCTCCACTTT.

The chain couples TRBV4-1 to TRBJ2-1; 14 positions agree with TRBD2. CDR1 is MGHRA, CDR2 YSYEKL, per germline. The trim removed 2 bases at V and 0 bases at J, leaving 6 bases unmatched. This CDR3 contains 19 residues. The CDR3 DNA reads as TGCGCCAGCAGCCAATTCGGACTAGCGGGGGGCTCCTCCTACAATGAGCAGTTCTTC. This gives the protein CASSQFGLAGGSSYNEQFF.

This clone has ten or more counts. The J gene is TRBJ1-2, the V gene TRBV5-1; D is possibly TRBD1 (5 bases). Trimming cost V 0 bases and J 4 bases, with 13 bases left between them. Germline loops: CDR1 SGHRS, CDR2 YFSETQ. CDR3 length: 15 amino acids. CDR3 residues: CASSLATGEGYGYTF. The DNA of the CDR3 is TGCGCCAGCAGCTTGGCCACGGGGGAGGGCTATGGCTACACCTTC. Full variable domain (missing parts from reference TRBV5-1 and TRBJ1-2): KAGVTQTPRYLIKTRGQQVTLSCSPISGHRSVSWYQQTPGQGLQFLFEYFSETQRNKGNFPGRFSGRQFSNSRSEMNVSTLELGDSALYLCASSLATGEGYGYTFGSGTRLTVV.

This chain connects TRBV2 to TRBJ1-4; 8 nucleotides line up with TRBD1. Trimming removed 10 bases from V and 5 bases from J; junction bases left unmatched: 12. The germline CDR1 and CDR2 sequences are SNHLY and FYNNEI. The CDR3 extends over 15 amino acids. This chain's CDR3 is CATNVGQGKNEKLFF. CDR3 nucleotide sequence: TGTGCCACCAATGTCGGACAGGGCAAAAATGAAAAACTGTTTTTT.

The rearrangement joins TRBV7-2 to TRBJ1-2, with D tentatively TRBD1 (6 bases). In germline, CDR1 is SGHTA, CDR2 FQGNSA. The CDR3 length is 12 residues. Trimming shortened V by 6 bases and J by 3 bases, and 8 bases separated the two germline ends. DNA of the CDR3: TGTGCCAGCAGGGCAGGGGACTATGGCTACACCTTC. It translates to CASRAGDYGYTF.

CDR3 DNA sequence: TGTGCCAGCAGCCAAGGGTTCGCTAGCGGGGGCTACGAGCAGTACTTC. Its translation: CASSQGFASGGYEQYF. The gene calls are TRBV3-1 (or the pseudogene TRBV3-2) and TRBJ2-7, with 10 bases identical to TRBD2. Germline V gene sequence: CDR1 LGHDT, CDR2 YNNKEL (reference sequence). The trim removed 1 base at V and 3 bases at J, leaving 6 bases unmatched. The CDR3 sequence is 16 residues long.

The V gene is TRBV28, the J gene TRBJ1-3; possibly TRBD1 for D (5 bases). The germline V gene has CDR1 MDHEN and CDR2 SYDVKM. V was cut by 8 bases and J by 1 base, with 24 bases left in between. The CDR3 extends over 18 amino acids. Here the CDR3 reads CASGLRRDGSPSGNTIYF. The CDR3 DNA is TGTGCCAGCGGACTACGCCGGGACGGATCCCCATCTGGAAACACCATATATTTT.

This chain joins TRBV25-1 and TRBJ1-6, with D unresolved. There are 15 residues in the CDR3. The V and J ends lost 4 bases and 7 bases respectively, with 14 bases between them. Germline CDR1 reads MGHDK; CDR2 reads SYGVNS. The CDR3 is CASSASTVSNSPLHF. CDR3 coding DNA: TGTGCCAGCAGTGCCAGTACAGTGTCCAATTCACCCCTCCACTTT.

The chain carries TRBV4-2 and TRBJ2-1, with TRBD2 matching over 7 bases. The V segment lost 1 base and the J segment 7 bases; nucleotides outside the gene matches: 7. Germline assignment: CDR1 LGHNA and CDR2 YNFKEQ. The CDR3 totals 15 residues. The CDR3 loop reads CASSQAGGSVNEQFF. In DNA form, the CDR3 reads TGTGCCAGCAGCCAAGCCGGCGGGAGTGTAAATGAGCAGTTCTTC.

The chain joins TRBV29-1 to TRBJ2-1; 10 bases agree with TRBD2. Looked up from germline, CDR1 is SQVTM and CDR2 is ANQGSEA. V lost 3 bases, J lost 8 bases, and 7 bases stayed unmatched. This CDR3 region has 14 residues. The DNA for the CDR3 is TGCAGCGTTGACCCGGCTAGCGGGAGAGATGAGCAGTTCTTC. It codes for CSVDPASGRDEQFF.

The chain recombines TRBV14 with TRBJ2-5; perhaps TRBD2 as D (6 bases). V was clipped by 1 base and J by 9 bases, with 15 bases between them. Germline loops: CDR1 SGHDN, CDR2 FVKESK. CDR3 length equals 14 residues. CDR3 DNA: TGTGCCAGCAGCCAAGGAGCGTCCTCGGGGGCCCAGTACTTC. Protein: CASSQGASSGAQYF.